There are a few counts of the clone carrying this T cell receptor beta chain. Using immunoSEQ multiplex PCR, the repertoire was profiled, and TCRdb retains in-frame clones only, with some absent. Here the sample spans over 45,000 clones, nearly 90% being singletons. V dropped 1 base and J dropped 0 bases, with 12 bases sitting between them. CDR1 and CDR2 from the germline V gene are LGHNA and YSLEER. CDR3 size: 16 residues. These data come from a study of T cell responses to AZD1222 COVID-19 vaccine. The sample was peripheral blood, taken on day 0 of AZD1222 vaccination. This sequence was found in an adult in good health. The chain combines TRBV4-3 with TRBJ1-2; D might be TRBD1 (5 bases). CDR3 DNA: TGCGCCAGCAGCCAAGCCGAGGGGCGGGCTAACTATGGCTACACCTTC. Protein sequence: CASSQAEGRANYGYTF.